A selection of T cell receptor beta chains follows, all from one sample in a study of cytomegalovirus exposure and HLA in healthy donors. Some clones are missing from TCRdb's copy, which holds only in-frame ones; the method was immunoSEQ multiplex PCR. In all, the sample yields about 170,000 clones. The sample comprised PBMCs. The receptors here all came from a woman aged 55-70 years in good health and CMV-seronegative. Both conserved end residues are part of each CDR3.

v_gene	j_gene	CDR3aa
TRBV5-1	TRBJ2-5	CASSLPLAQETQYF
TRBV27	TRBJ2-4	CASSGLKAKNIQYF
TRBV7-2	TRBJ1-6	CASTLRTGPNSPLHF
TRBV7-3	TRBJ1-2	CASSLGLPNYGYTF
TRBV19	TRBJ1-5	CASSTGQGWQPQHF
TRBV7-2	TRBJ2-2	CASSWTSTGELFF
TRBV2	TRBJ2-1	CASSGGVNDEQFF
TRBV25-1	TRBJ2-7	CASSTQGQGAPYEQYF
TRBV12-5	TRBJ2-7	CASGTSGAYEQYF
TRBV6-5	TRBJ1-2	CASSYARGYGYTF
TRBV7-3	TRBJ2-1	CASSYSGGGNEQFF
TRBV7-9	TRBJ1-5	CASSPGAGPSNQPQHF
TRBV5-4	TRBJ1-1	CASRLTGGLNTEAFF
TRBV7-8	TRBJ1-5	CASSPQGVVNQPQHF
TRBV27	TRBJ1-5	CASRPSDRGISGPQHF
TRBV5-1	TRBJ1-4	CASSLTGGAIEKLFF
TRBV7-9	TRBJ1-1	CASSLGAGNTEAFF
TRBV19	TRBJ1-5	CASSIGGGGHSNQPQHF
TRBV11-2	TRBJ2-1	CASSSVRGSSYNEQFF
TRBV6-1	TRBJ2-5	CASSEFSGSETQYF
TRBV2	TRBJ2-3	CASSEVSTGDTQYF
TRBV11-2	TRBJ1-1	CASSLRARGTEAFF
TRBV7-3	TRBJ2-1	CASSHRDSRSYNEQFF
TRBV30	TRBJ1-2	CAWNLLPIYGYTF
TRBV2	TRBJ1-2	CASSEAAGPAYGYTF
TRBV10-2	TRBJ2-1	CASSGRELYEQFF
TRBV6-1	TRBJ2-7	CASFDRASSYEQYF
TRBV5-1	TRBJ2-7	CASSLEPGGEQYF
TRBV4-1	TRBJ1-3	CASSPGRGQTGWGNTIYF
TRBV4-2	TRBJ1-2	CASSQDQDSSYTF
TRBV2	TRBJ1-5	CASEDRHVYRGAPWGDQPQHF
TRBV11-2	TRBJ2-1	CASSLSQRGVYEQFF
TRBV18	TRBJ2-2	CASSRRRENTGELFF
TRBV19	TRBJ1-1	CASSVLTAGTGGTEAFF
TRBV18	TRBJ2-3	CASSPLAAGGTDTQYF
TRBV19	TRBJ1-2	CASTPPGQGWYGYTF
TRBV5-5	TRBJ2-7	CASSFQQGLESYEQYF